A selection of T cell receptor beta chains follows, all from one sample in a study of T cell responses to AZD1222 COVID-19 vaccine. This table comes from immunoSEQ multiplex PCR, and its TCRdb copy is limited to in-frame clones, with some not included. In the table there are about 150,000 clones, 93% of which are singletons. Sequences were derived from peripheral blood, sampled on day 0 of AZD1222 vaccination. Every receptor here comes from an adult in good health. Both conserved end residues are part of each CDR3. Clone size is shown for a subset of rows, as once, few, many or a class of expanded clone.

v_call	j_call	clone_size	cdr3_aa
TRBV7-3	TRBJ2-1	-	CASSLTGGRGDEQFF
TRBV24-1	TRBJ2-3	-	CATRKGFKDTDTQYF
TRBV9	TRBJ1-5	-	CASSPTGWSNQPQHF
TRBV6-5	TRBJ1-3	-	CASSYSGSRGNTIYF
TRBV7-2	TRBJ2-2	-	CASSETSGRAGELFF
TRBV6-1	TRBJ1-5	-	CASSEVGRNQPQHF
TRBV19	TRBJ1-1	medium-sized	CASTMTGSTEAFF
TRBV29-1	TRBJ2-3	once	CSVATSGRVDTQYF
TRBV23-1	TRBJ2-1	-	CASSKTKTSEKDNEQFF
TRBV28	TRBJ2-1	-	CASGVRGADEQFF
TRBV9	TRBJ1-2	-	CASSGTGTGYTF
TRBV3-1/TRBV3-2	TRBJ2-1	-	CASSQTTSGAEQFF
TRBV5-5	TRBJ2-1	once	CASSFYNEQFF
TRBV4-2	TRBJ2-3	-	CASRPGLATDTQYF
TRBV5-5	TRBJ1-5	-	CASSIGRGNQPQHF
TRBV18	TRBJ2-7	-	CASSPPPRDKIYEQYF
TRBV5-4	TRBJ2-4	-	CASSPGALGGDIQYF
TRBV19	TRBJ1-5	-	CASSPRQAPQHF
TRBV27	TRBJ2-5	once	CASSHHRNQETQYF
TRBV21-1	TRBJ1-2	-	CASSTQGAVWTYGYTF
TRBV30	TRBJ2-3	-	CAAVNSGRALDTQYF
TRBV19	TRBJ2-1	-	CASSGTGAFLFF
TRBV30	TRBJ1-6	-	CAWRVSTDNSPLHF
TRBV29-1	TRBJ1-1	-	CSGGHLNTEAFF
TRBV20-1	TRBJ1-1	-	CSAGQGTEAFF
TRBV30	TRBJ1-1	-	CAWRPRFTGPHHEAFF
TRBV7-9	TRBJ2-2	-	CASSLPAGVTGELFF